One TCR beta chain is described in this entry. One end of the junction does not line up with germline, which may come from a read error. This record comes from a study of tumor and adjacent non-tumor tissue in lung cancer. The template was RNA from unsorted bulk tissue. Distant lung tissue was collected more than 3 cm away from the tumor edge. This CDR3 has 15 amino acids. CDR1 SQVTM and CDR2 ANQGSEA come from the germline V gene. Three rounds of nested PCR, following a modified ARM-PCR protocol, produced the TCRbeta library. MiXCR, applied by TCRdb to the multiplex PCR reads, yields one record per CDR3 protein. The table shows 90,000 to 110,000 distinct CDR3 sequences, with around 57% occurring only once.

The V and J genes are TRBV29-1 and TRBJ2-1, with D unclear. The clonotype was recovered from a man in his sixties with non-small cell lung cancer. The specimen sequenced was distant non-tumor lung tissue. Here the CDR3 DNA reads TGCAGAGCTGAAGGTAAACACAGCTCCTACAATGAGCAGTTCTTT. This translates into CRAEGKHSSYNEQFF.